The 2 T cell receptor beta chains presented below share a single source sample, sequenced in a study of blood T cell repertoires in COVID-19 (dated by TCRdb to about 2020). The library was made by the immunoSEQ multiplex PCR assay. What TCRdb holds here is the immuneACCESS table cut down to in-frame rearrangements. Part of the clones is not present; checked against another copy, under half of the missing clones reflect an unresolved V gene, and the others are unexplained. This sample has about 190,000 clones in its table, and around four fifths of those were observed once. Around 6.1% of the sample goes to the ten largest clones. Input material: peripheral blood. Receptors originate from a woman in her 40s with acute or convalescent COVID-19.

This clone showed up just once. CDR3 sequence (DNA): TGCGCCAGCAGCTTATCGGGGGAAGGCTACACCTTC. Translation gives CASSLSGEGYTF. The chain uses TRBV5-1 and TRBJ1-2, with D possibly matching TRBD1 (5 bases). The germline CDR1 and CDR2 sequences are SGHRS and YFSETQ. The CDR3 extends over 12 amino acids. Trimming removed 2 bases from V and 8 bases from J, with 10 bases in between.

CDR3 nucleotide sequence: TGTGCCAGCACTGCCGGGACGGCGAGGGGAGGACCCCAGCATTTT. This translates into CASTAGTARGGPQHF. This sequence joins TRBV28 and TRBJ1-5; possibly TRBD1 for D (5 bases). The germline gives CDR1 MDHEN, CDR2 SYDVKM. This CDR3 region has 15 residues. Trimming cost V 7 bases and J 10 bases, with 23 bases left between them. Full variable domain (remainder filled in from reference TRBV28 and TRBJ1-5): DVKVTQSSRYLVKRTGEKVFLECVQDMDHENMFWYRQDPGLGLRLIYFSYDVKMKEKGDIPEGYSVSREKKERFSLILESASTNQTSMYLCASTAGTARGGPQHFGDGTRLSIL.